The rows below give T cell receptor beta chains drawn from one sample of a study of cytomegalovirus exposure and HLA in healthy donors. Profiling relied on immunoSEQ multiplex PCR, and the TCRdb table lists in-frame clones only, not all of them. The table shows under 120,000 clones, with 60% to 70% occurring only once. Source material: PBMCs. These receptors were obtained from a man between 25 and 39 years old in good health and CMV-seropositive. Each CDR3 is given with its conserved first and last residue. D genes are given only for firm matches.

V	D	J	CDR3
TRBV25-1	.	TRBJ1-2	CASSDWTAFHPNYGYTF
TRBV6-5	TRBD2	TRBJ2-2	CASSSGVNTGELFF
TRBV6-6	.	TRBJ1-6	CASSYSAGYSPLHF
TRBV7-6	.	TRBJ2-3	CASSLQGLPVPRDTQYF
TRBV6-1	.	TRBJ2-7	CASMNRGLYEQYF
TRBV7-2	.	TRBJ1-2	CASSLVSGNYGYTF
TRBV5-1	TRBD1	TRBJ2-1	CASSWTGSDEQFF
TRBV19	.	TRBJ1-1	CASSMSAGDTEAFF
TRBV18	.	TRBJ2-5	CASSPPQGQETQYF
TRBV19	TRBD1	TRBJ2-1	CAGSRTGSDEQFF
TRBV19	TRBD1	TRBJ1-1	CASSIDRVNTEAFF
TRBV28	.	TRBJ2-5	CATLEVGAETQYF
TRBV6-1	.	TRBJ2-2	CASSEKGVDTGELFF
TRBV7-9	TRBD1	TRBJ2-2	CASTYWGGQGSTGELFF
TRBV11-2	TRBD1	TRBJ2-7	CASSSSTGERQYF
TRBV7-9	.	TRBJ2-7	CASSLVAQLGAYEQYF
TRBV7-2	TRBD2	TRBJ2-3	CASSPATSGGTDTQYF
TRBV7-9	.	TRBJ1-5	CASSPAVWQGRVQPQHF
TRBV7-8	.	TRBJ1-1	CASSLVRDTEAFF
TRBV7-9	.	TRBJ1-2	CASAAGPNYGYTF
TRBV11-2	.	TRBJ2-7	CASSLQVYEQYF
TRBV5-1	TRBD1	TRBJ2-1	CASRTGQGDPNEQFF
TRBV4-2	.	TRBJ2-3	CASSQTTDTQYF
TRBV7-9	.	TRBJ1-1	CASSPGGREAFF
TRBV5-4	.	TRBJ1-3	CAYRQFSGNTIYF
TRBV7-3	TRBD2	TRBJ2-2	CASSLMGLVNTGELFF
TRBV7-2	.	TRBJ1-5	CASSPRSGTHNQPQHF
TRBV23-1	TRBD1	TRBJ1-2	CASRKGVDRGGRYGYTF
TRBV7-3	.	TRBJ2-3	CASSFPGTDTQYF
TRBV6-5	.	TRBJ1-1	CASSYSRVGTEAFF
TRBV30	.	TRBJ2-1	CAWNRAAEQFF
TRBV6-1	.	TRBJ1-3	CASSPGGFGNTIYF
TRBV5-1	.	TRBJ1-6	CASSLGNSSPLHF
TRBV7-6	TRBD1	TRBJ1-6	CASSPRAGTVFGFSYNSPLHF
TRBV30	.	TRBJ2-7	CAWSGRAYEQYF
TRBV6-6	TRBD2	TRBJ2-1	CASSPGLAGGQEFF
TRBV5-1	TRBD1	TRBJ2-7	CASSRQGGGYSYEQYF
TRBV7-9	.	TRBJ1-1	CASSSSGNTEAFF